This entry is about one TCR beta chain. The antigen remains unidentified. CDR3 size: 14 residues. V was clipped by 8 bases and J by 2 bases, with 14 bases between them. The V gene's germline CDR1 is SNHLY and CDR2 FYNNEI. MiXCR, run by TCRdb on the reads, gives a single entry per CDR3 protein. The data contain 150,000 or so distinct CDR3 sequences, 23% of them singletons. This sample stems from a study of T cell repertoires in cytomegalovirus infection. For the study at large: Signatures in public TCR beta sequences pointed to both CMV infection and matching HLA type.

Study-wide findings and caveats: Carriage of CMV together with the relevant HLA was identifiable through cumulative public TCR beta family frequency. HLA-C-restricted CMV clonotypes gave the most frequent clonotype in two of eight donors.

Input material: PBMCs. The TCR sequence derives from a human donor in good health (CMV status not recorded). Some clones in this sample may be carry-over from other donors' samples. V gene TRBV2 combines with J gene TRBJ2-3; D may be TRBD1 or TRBD2 (5 bases each). CDR3 sequence reads: CASRGGQTTDTQYF. The DNA of the CDR3 is TGTGCCAGCCGGGGTGGACAAACCACAGATACGCAGTATTTT. Drawing the rest from reference TRBV2 and TRBJ2-3, the complete variable domain is EPEVTQTPSHQVTQMGQEVILRCVPISNHLYFYWYRQILGQKVEFLVSFYNNEISEKSEIFDDQFSVERPDGSNFTLKIRSTKLEDSAMYFCASRGGQTTDTQYFGPGTRLTVL.